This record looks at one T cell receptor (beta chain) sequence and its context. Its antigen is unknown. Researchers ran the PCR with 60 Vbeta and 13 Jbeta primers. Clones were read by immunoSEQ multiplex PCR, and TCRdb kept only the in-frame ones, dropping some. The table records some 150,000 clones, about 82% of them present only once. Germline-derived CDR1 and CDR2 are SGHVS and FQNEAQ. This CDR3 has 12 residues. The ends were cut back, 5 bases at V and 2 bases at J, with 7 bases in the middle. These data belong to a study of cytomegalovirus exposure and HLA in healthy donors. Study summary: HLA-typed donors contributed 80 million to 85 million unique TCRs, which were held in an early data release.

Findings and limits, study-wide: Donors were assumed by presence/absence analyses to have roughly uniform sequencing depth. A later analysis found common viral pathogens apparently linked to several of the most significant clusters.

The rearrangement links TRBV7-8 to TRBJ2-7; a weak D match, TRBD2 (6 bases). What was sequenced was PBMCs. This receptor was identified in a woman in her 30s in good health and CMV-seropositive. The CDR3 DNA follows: TGTGCCAGCAGCGGGGGGACCTACGAGCAGTACTTC. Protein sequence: CASSGGTYEQYF. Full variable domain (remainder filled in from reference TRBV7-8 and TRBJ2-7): GAGVSQSPRYKVAKRGQDVALRCDPISGHVSLFWYQQALGQGPEFLTYFQNEAQLDKSGLPSDRFFAERPEGSVSTLKIQRTQQEDSAVYLCASSGGTYEQYFGPGTRLTVT.